The 17 T cell receptor beta chains listed next were all sequenced from one sample in a study of cytomegalovirus exposure and HLA in healthy donors (dated by TCRdb to the late 2010s). Library method: the immunoSEQ multiplex PCR assay. A mixture of 60 forward primers for TCR Vbeta segments and 13 reverse primers for TCR Jbeta segments was used in the multiplex PCR. The clones in this table, taken by TCRdb from immuneACCESS, are in-frame only. Not every clone is retained; where verified, under half of the shortfall comes from an unresolved V gene, and the cause of the rest is unknown. The sample profile shows about 200,000 clones; roughly an eighth of them were found once. The ten largest clonotypes hold approximately 7.8% of the sample. Material for sequencing was PBMCs. Every receptor here comes from a man between 45 and 60 years old in good health and CMV-seropositive.

The chain couples TRBV28 to TRBJ2-5; 7 nucleotides agree with TRBD2. The CDR3 is 19 residues long. J lost 3 bases, V lost 0 bases, and 16 bases had no gene match. In germline, CDR1 is MDHEN, CDR2 SYDVKM. The CDR3 DNA reads as TGTGCCAGCAGTTTATGGGGTCTGTCGGGACCGAGCGGGAAAGAGACCCAGTACTTC. This translates into CASSLWGLSGPSGKETQYF.

In this sample, this clone turned up a few times. The chain is built from TRBV19 and TRBJ1-2, with D possibly matching TRBD1 (6 bases). The CDR3 has 13 residues. CDR1 and CDR2 (germline): LNHDA, SQIVND (reference sequence). V lost 4 bases to trimming and J lost 8 bases, with 14 bases between them. The DNA of the CDR3 is TGTGCCAGTAGTACCGCCGGGGGGCGCGGCTACACCTTC. Translation gives CASSTAGGRGYTF.

This chain joins TRBV5-1 and TRBJ1-6; 7 bases map to TRBD1. The CDR3 is made up of 15 amino acids. The germline V gene encodes CDR1 SGHRS and CDR2 YFSETQ. Unmatched junction bases numbered 9, after V lost 5 bases and J lost 7 bases. DNA for the CDR3: TGCGCCAGCAGTCCGCCAGGGACAGTAAATTCACCCCTCCACTTT. This gives the protein CASSPPGTVNSPLHF. The whole variable domain, filled in from reference TRBV5-1 and TRBJ1-6, reads KAGVTQTPRYLIKTRGQQVTLSCSPISGHRSVSWYQQTPGQGLQFLFEYFSETQRNKGNFPGRFSGRQFSNSRSEMNVSTLELGDSALYLCASSPPGTVNSPLHFGNGTRLTVT.

This chain joins TRBV6-1 and TRBJ1-1, with D tentatively TRBD1 (6 bases). The CDR3 runs 12 residues. V lost 1 base and J lost 6, with 6 bases in between. Per germline, CDR1 MNHNS and CDR2 SASEGT. CDR3 region: CASSEGTAEAFF. CDR3 nucleotides: TGTGCCAGCAGTGAAGGGACAGCTGAAGCTTTCTTT.

The CDR3 protein is CASSPGGGKIYSPLHF. CDR3 nucleotides: TGCGCCAGCAGCCCCGGGGGGGGGAAAATTTATTCACCCCTCCACTTT. The J gene is TRBJ1-6, the V gene TRBV5-1; weak D call: TRBD1 (5 bases). This CDR3 has 16 amino acids. Looked up from germline, CDR1 is SGHRS and CDR2 is YFSETQ. V dropped 4 bases and J dropped 8 bases, with 19 bases sitting between them. Together with reference TRBV5-1 and TRBJ1-6, the CDR3 gives the full variable domain: KAGVTQTPRYLIKTRGQQVTLSCSPISGHRSVSWYQQTPGQGLQFLFEYFSETQRNKGNFPGRFSGRQFSNSRSEMNVSTLELGDSALYLCASSPGGGKIYSPLHFGNGTRLTVT.

The genes are TRBV28 and TRBJ2-1; TRBD1 agrees at 11 bases. J gave up 4 bases and V 2 bases, and 4 bases lay outside the gene matches. In germline, CDR1 is MDHEN, CDR2 SYDVKM. The CDR3 has 16 amino acids. CDR3 amino acids: CASSLGDRGGYNEQFF. CDR3 DNA sequence: TGTGCCAGCAGTTTAGGGGACAGGGGGGGTTACAATGAGCAGTTCTTC. The full variable domain, in which reference TRBV28 and TRBJ2-1 provide the parts outside the CDR3, is DVKVTQSSRYLVKRTGEKVFLECVQDMDHENMFWYRQDPGLGLRLIYFSYDVKMKEKGDIPEGYSVSREKKERFSLILESASTNQTSMYLCASSLGDRGGYNEQFFGPGTRLTVL.

The chain combines TRBV6-5 with TRBJ2-3, with D possibly matching TRBD2 (7 bases). V lost 6 bases, J lost 3 bases, and 16 bases lay in between. Germline assignment: CDR1 MNHEY and CDR2 SVGAGI. This CDR3 comprises 15 residues. The CDR3 sequence: CASRRWGGPTDTQYF. CDR3 bases: TGTGCCAGCAGACGTTGGGGGGGGCCAACAGATACGCAGTATTTT.

In DNA, the CDR3 is TGTGCCACCGCCATCGGGGGCTCCTACAATGAGCAGTTCTTC. It encodes CATAIGGSYNEQFF. V usage is TRBV19 and J usage is TRBJ2-1; D is perhaps TRBD2 (6 bases). CDR1 and CDR2 from the germline V gene are LNHDA and SQIVND (reference sequence). This CDR3 spans 14 amino acids. Trimming shortened V by 10 bases and J by 0 bases, and 13 bases separated the two germline ends.

The chain uses TRBV19 and TRBJ1-1, with no clear D. From germline, CDR1 is LNHDA and CDR2 SQIVND (reference sequence). Deletions cut 3 bases from V and 1 base from J, with 12 bases between. CDR3 length: 15 amino acids. CDR3 residues: CASSMSGIPNTEAFF. CDR3 bases: TGTGCCAGTAGTATGTCCGGGATCCCGAACACTGAAGCTTTCTTT.

The chain carries TRBV27 and TRBJ2-7; D possibly corresponds to TRBD1 (6 bases). Trimming pared 3 bases from V and 8 bases from J, leaving 17 bases between. This CDR3 has 14 amino acids. CDR1 MNHEY and CDR2 SMNVEV come from the germline V gene (reference sequence). The CDR3 DNA reads TGTGCCAGCAGTTTCAGCGTACAGGGAGCAAAGCAGTACGTC. It codes for CASSFSVQGAKQYV.

The sample holds a few counts of this clone. The V gene is TRBV27, the J gene TRBJ2-1; TRBD1 agrees at 7 bases. Germline V gene lookup returns CDR1 MNHEY and CDR2 SMNVEV (reference sequence). V was pared by 7 bases and J by 1 base, with 10 bases of the junction left unmatched. This CDR3 region has 16 residues. The CDR3 sequence: CASTSWGTESYNEQFF. In DNA form, the CDR3 reads TGTGCCAGCACCTCGTGGGGGACAGAGTCCTACAATGAGCAGTTCTTC.

J is TRBJ1-5 and V is TRBV7-8, with D unresolved. CDR1 is SGHVS and CDR2 is FQNEAQ in the germline V gene. CDR3 size: 13 residues. With 5 bases removed from V and 6 bases from J, the gap between germline ends came to 11 bases. Here the CDR3 reads CASSNAPGQPQHF. In DNA, the CDR3 is TGTGCCAGCAGCAACGCCCCCGGTCAGCCCCAGCATTTT.

The V and J genes are TRBV28 and TRBJ1-5; 8 bases match TRBD1. With V trimmed by 7 bases and J by 4 bases, 9 bases remained unmatched. CDR3 length: 15 amino acids. The germline V gene encodes CDR1 MDHEN and CDR2 SYDVKM. The CDR3 DNA follows: TGTGCCAGCATAGGAGGGACAGGCCGAAATCAGCCCCAGCATTTT. Protein: CASIGGTGRNQPQHF. The variable domain in full, with the rest retrieved from reference TRBV28 and TRBJ1-5, is DVKVTQSSRYLVKRTGEKVFLECVQDMDHENMFWYRQDPGLGLRLIYFSYDVKMKEKGDIPEGYSVSREKKERFSLILESASTNQTSMYLCASIGGTGRNQPQHFGDGTRLSIL.

The rearrangement links TRBV27 to TRBJ1-5, with D possibly TRBD1 on 5 matching bases. Looked up from germline, CDR1 is MNHEY and CDR2 is SMNVEV (reference sequence). The CDR3 contains 15 residues. V lost 6 bases and J lost 0, with 12 bases in between. CDR3 residues: CASSLTVNSNQPQHF. The CDR3 coding sequence is TGTGCCAGCAGCCTGACAGTAAATAGCAATCAGCCCCAGCATTTT.

V usage is TRBV27 and J usage is TRBJ2-7; D possibly corresponds to TRBD2 (7 bases). The CDR3 consists of 15 residues. The germline gives CDR1 MNHEY, CDR2 SMNVEV (reference sequence). Trimming pared 3 bases from V and 0 bases from J, leaving 12 bases between. CDR3 bases: TGTGCCAGCAGTTTTAAGGGGGGGCCCTCCTACGAGCAGTACTTC. It encodes CASSFKGGPSYEQYF.

The sample holds a few counts of this clone. The rearrangement joins TRBV7-9 to TRBJ2-4, with 7 nucleotides matching TRBD1. Trimming took 8 bases from V and 0 from J; bases not matched to a gene: 7. This CDR3 comprises 15 residues. Germline CDR1 and CDR2: SEHNR and FQNEAQ (reference sequence). CDR3 nucleotides: TGTGCCAGCCTCGGACAGGACCTAGCCAAAAACATTCAGTACTTC. Protein: CASLGQDLAKNIQYF. The full variable domain, rest sourced from reference TRBV7-9 and TRBJ2-4, is DTGVSQNPRHKITKRGQNVTFRCDPISEHNRLYWYRQTLGQGPEFLTYFQNEAQLEKSRLLSDRFSAERPKGSFSTLEIQRTEQGDSAMYLCASLGQDLAKNIQYFGAGTRLSVL.

V gene TRBV4-2 combines with J gene TRBJ2-1, with 10 bases that match TRBD1. The CDR3 totals 15 residues. V lost 4 bases and J lost 6; bases outside the gene matches: 6. CDR1 and CDR2 (germline): LGHNA, YNFKEQ. CDR3 residues: CASSLTDRGRNEQFF. In nucleotides, the CDR3 is TGTGCCAGCAGCCTCACTGACAGGGGGCGCAATGAGCAGTTCTTC.